These 24 T cell receptor beta chains originate from one sample sequenced in a study of Ad26.COV2.S vaccination and SARS-CoV-2 variants. Treatment: approximately 18 received Ad26.COV2.S at low or high dose, single or two shots; about 5 received placebo; per-sample allocation not given. Material that was analyzed had been drawn on day 63 after the first vaccine or placebo injection. TCRdb's table, derived via immunoSEQ multiplex PCR, lists solely in-frame clones and lacks some. Of 200,000 to 250,000 clones in the sample, around 89% were seen once. Sequences were derived from peripheral blood, sampled in a trial of Ad26.COV2.S vaccine versus placebo. These receptors came from a person aged 18-65 years who received the Ad26.COV2.S COVID-19 vaccine or a placebo.

The chain has TRBV7-9 and TRBJ2-1, with a tentative D call TRBD2 (6 bases). In germline, CDR1 is SEHNR, CDR2 FQNEAQ (reference sequence). This CDR3 contains 14 residues. The V end was cut by 5 bases, the J end by 0 bases, with 8 bases between. The CDR3 loop reads CASSLTSSYNEQFF. In nucleotides, the CDR3 is TGTGCCAGCAGCCTGACTAGCTCCTACAATGAGCAGTTCTTC.

J is TRBJ2-2 and V is TRBV2, with 9 bases that match TRBD1. Germline loops: CDR1 SNHLY, CDR2 FYNNEI. CDR3 length: 16 residues. Trimming took 6 bases from V and 4 from J; bases not matched to a gene: 9. Here the CDR3 DNA reads TGTGCCAGCAGCCCTATGGACAGGGGAAGCACCGGGGAGCTGTTTTTT. It is translated as CASSPMDRGSTGELFF.

The CDR3 DNA reads as TGTGCCAGCAGCTTACAAACAGGGACGTCCTATGGCTACACCTTC. Translation: CASSLQTGTSYGYTF. This chain joins TRBV7-2 and TRBJ1-2, with D maybe TRBD1 (6 bases). Germline V gene sequence: CDR1 SGHTA, CDR2 FQGNSA. This CDR3 has 15 residues. Deletions cut 2 bases from V and 4 bases from J, with 14 bases between.

On this clone itself: One end of the junction does not line up with germline, which may come from a read error. This rearrangement joins TRBV7-7 to TRBJ2-5, with a possible D match to TRBD2 (6 bases). This CDR3 is 15 amino acids long. CDR1 is SSHAT, CDR2 FNYEAQ, per germline (reference sequence). The CDR3 is CASSLLVAVRETQYF. The CDR3, as DNA: TGTGCTAGCAGCTTACTGGTAGCGGTTCGAGAGACCCAGTACTTC. Drawing the rest from reference TRBV7-7 and TRBJ2-5, the complete variable domain is GAGVSQSPRYKVTKRGQDVTLRCDPISSHATLYWYQQALGQGPEFLTYFNYEAQPDKSGLPSDRFSAERPEGSISTLTIQRTEQRDSAMYRCASSLLVAVRETQYFGPGTRLLVL.

This clone showed up just once. The chain is built from TRBV9 and TRBJ1-1, with D possibly being TRBD1 (5 bases). V lost 4 bases and J 2 bases, leaving 15 bases between the germline ends. The germline CDR1 and CDR2 sequences are SGDLS and YYNGEE. The CDR3 length is 15 residues. The CDR3 sequence: CASSPSTAKNTEAFF. DNA of the CDR3: TGTGCCAGCAGCCCCTCGACAGCTAAAAACACTGAAGCTTTCTTT. Full variable domain (remainder filled in from reference TRBV9 and TRBJ1-1): DSGVTQTPKHLITATGQRVTLRCSPRSGDLSVYWYQQSLDQGLQFLIQYYNGEERAKGNILERFSAQQFPDLHSELNLSSLELGDSALYFCASSPSTAKNTEAFFGQGTRLTVV.

The chain links TRBV30 to TRBJ1-3; TRBD1 matches 8 bases. The ends lost 2 bases at V and 3 bases at J; junction bases unmatched: 12. This CDR3 is built from 17 residues. Germline CDR1 reads GTSNPN; CDR2 reads SVGIG (reference sequence). The CDR3 loop reads CAWSPLPRGLGGNTIYF. CDR3 in DNA: TGTGCCTGGAGTCCTCTCCCCAGGGGGCTGGGTGGAAACACCATATATTTT.

The chain employs TRBV5-1 and TRBJ1-1, with 9 bases that match TRBD1. Germline lookup yields CDR1 SGHRS and CDR2 YFSETQ. This CDR3 has 16 amino acids. V shed 2 bases and J 5 bases; nucleotides not matched to a gene: 10. The CDR3 DNA is TGCGCCAGCAGCTTACGCCAACAGGGGGCATCGACTGAAGCTTTCTTT. Protein sequence: CASSLRQQGASTEAFF. Full variable domain (missing parts from reference TRBV5-1 and TRBJ1-1): KAGVTQTPRYLIKTRGQQVTLSCSPISGHRSVSWYQQTPGQGLQFLFEYFSETQRNKGNFPGRFSGRQFSNSRSEMNVSTLELGDSALYLCASSLRQQGASTEAFFGQGTRLTVV.

This clone was picked up one time. V usage is TRBV7-8 and J usage is TRBJ2-3, with TRBD2 identical over 7 bases. V lost 2 bases, J lost 6 bases, and 8 bases stayed unmatched. There are 15 residues in the CDR3. CDR1 SGHVS and CDR2 FQNEAQ come from the germline V gene. The CDR3 loop reads CASSLRRGVLDTQYF. CDR3 coding DNA: TGTGCCAGCAGCTTAAGACGGGGGGTCCTCGATACGCAGTATTTT.

The chain uses TRBV7-8 and TRBJ1-6; D is unresolved. The CDR3 spans 13 residues. Looked up from germline, CDR1 is SGHVS and CDR2 is FQNEAQ. Deletions cut 1 base from V and 6 bases from J, with 4 bases between. The CDR3 loop reads CASSLGSNSPLHF. CDR3 nucleotide sequence: TGTGCCAGCAGCTTAGGATCTAATTCACCCCTCCACTTT.

The chain carries TRBV2 and TRBJ2-1; D might be TRBD2 (6 bases). CDR1 and CDR2 (germline): SNHLY, FYNNEI. The CDR3 extends over 14 amino acids. V lost 5 bases, J lost 7 bases, and 15 bases lay in between. The CDR3 sequence is CASSPSDFGNEQFF. In DNA form, the CDR3 reads TGTGCCAGCAGTCCTAGCGATTTTGGGAATGAGCAGTTCTTC.

The chain employs TRBV6-5 and TRBJ1-2; 9 nucleotides line up with TRBD1. Germline CDR1 and CDR2: MNHEY and SVGAGI. Germline trimming cut 8 bases from V and 3 bases from J; bases unmatched to any gene: 10. The CDR3 is 15 amino acids. The CDR3 nucleotides read TGTGCCAGCTACACTAACAGGGGGCAGGACTATGGCTACACCTTC. This sequence encodes CASYTNRGQDYGYTF.

This chain uses TRBV19 with TRBJ2-3, with D perhaps TRBD2 (7 bases). The CDR3 totals 15 residues. V dropped 9 bases and J dropped 2 bases, with 18 bases sitting between them. The germline CDR1 and CDR2 sequences are LNHDA and SQIVND (reference sequence). CDR3 in amino acids: CASSPWGGLTDTQYF. The DNA for the CDR3 is TGTGCCAGCTCCCCATGGGGGGGGCTCACAGATACGCAGTATTTT.

The chain carries TRBV18 and TRBJ2-2, with D perhaps TRBD1 (6 bases). This CDR3 contains 16 residues. CDR1 and CDR2 (germline): KGHSH, LQKENI. The ends were cut back, 0 bases at V and 1 base at J, with 9 bases in the middle. CDR3 nucleotide sequence: TGTGCCAGCTCACCACCGGGACACAAGAACACCGGGGAGCTGTTTTTT. It translates to CASSPPGHKNTGELFF.

The chain is built from TRBV28 and TRBJ1-2; D is perhaps TRBD1 (6 bases). Trimming stripped 4 bases from V and 4 bases from J, with 10 bases between. CDR1 is MDHEN, CDR2 SYDVKM, per germline. The CDR3 extends over 13 amino acids. The CDR3 reads CASSSGVFYGYTF. CDR3 nucleotides: TGTGCCAGCAGTTCAGGGGTTTTCTATGGCTACACCTTC.

The rearrangement joins TRBV6-4 to TRBJ2-3; tentatively, D is TRBD2 (6 bases). Germline V CDR1 and CDR2: MRHNA, SNTAGT. V lost 0 bases and J 10 bases, leaving 11 bases between the germline ends. The CDR3 has 13 amino acids. In nucleotides, the CDR3 is TGTGCCAGCAGTGACTCTAGCGGTCTCCCGCAGTATTTT. It specifies CASSDSSGLPQYF.

The chain combines TRBV3-1 (or the pseudogene TRBV3-2) with TRBJ1-5, with D perhaps TRBD1 (5 bases). Trimming shortened V by 1 base and J by 4 bases, and 11 bases separated the two germline ends. In germline, CDR1 is LGHDT, CDR2 YNNKEL (reference sequence). There are 15 residues in the CDR3. CDR3 DNA: TGTGCCAGCAGCCAAGGGGCAGGGCCTAATCAGCCCCAGCATTTT. Translating it yields CASSQGAGPNQPQHF.

The V and J genes are TRBV7-9 and TRBJ1-1, with TRBD1 matching over 7 bases. Germline V gene data show CDR1 as SEHNR and CDR2 as FQNEAQ (reference sequence). After removal of 5 bases from V and 0 bases from J, the junction contained 6 bases not matched to a gene. The CDR3 has 15 residues. This CDR3 is CASSHRGTVNTEAFF. Here the CDR3 DNA reads TGTGCCAGCAGCCATCGAGGGACAGTGAACACTGAAGCTTTCTTT.

The chain recombines TRBV7-8 with TRBJ1-2, with D unclear. Germline lookup yields CDR1 SGHVS and CDR2 FQNEAQ. This CDR3 is built from 14 residues. The V gene lost 5 bases and the J gene lost 4 bases, with 14 bases spanning the gap. The chain's CDR3 is CASSPSDGGYGYTF. DNA of the CDR3: TGTGCCAGCAGCCCCAGCGACGGAGGCTATGGCTACACCTTC.

The chain couples TRBV18 to TRBJ2-5; 7 bases are shared with TRBD2. The CDR3 runs 14 residues. With 6 bases clipped from V and 7 bases from J, the junction kept 11 bases outside the gene matches. Per the germline V gene, CDR1 is KGHSH and CDR2 is LQKENI. The CDR3 sequence: CASSPTAGGGTQYF. The CDR3 coding sequence is TGTGCCAGCTCCCCAACGGCAGGCGGGGGGACCCAGTACTTC.

V usage is TRBV6-6 and J usage is TRBJ1-1; 11 bases align to TRBD1. There are 15 residues in the CDR3. CDR1 MNHNY and CDR2 SVGAGI come from the germline V gene (reference sequence). V shed 6 bases, J shed 2 bases, and the junction held 5 bases outside the gene matches. CDR3 residues: CASSSRTGGNTEAFF. The CDR3 DNA follows: TGTGCCAGCAGCTCAAGGACAGGGGGCAACACTGAAGCTTTCTTT.

DNA of the CDR3: TGCGCCAGCAGCCCCCGGACAGCCTACAATGAGCAGTTCTTC. Its translation is CASSPRTAYNEQFF. This chain uses TRBV4-3 with TRBJ2-1, with a weak D call TRBD1 (6 bases). V lost 4 bases, J lost 2 bases, and 9 bases lay in between. This CDR3 comprises 14 residues. Germline V CDR1 and CDR2: LGHNA, YSLEER.

The chain uses TRBV28 and TRBJ1-3; 9 bases are a match to TRBD1. The germline V gene has CDR1 MDHEN and CDR2 SYDVKM. This CDR3 contains 14 residues. The V segment lost 6 bases and the J segment 2 bases; nucleotides outside the gene matches: 2. The CDR3 sequence: CASSRQGAGNTIYF. In DNA, the CDR3 is TGTGCCAGCAGCCGACAGGGGGCTGGAAACACCATATATTTT.

The chain is built from TRBV6-5 and TRBJ2-3, with D tentatively TRBD1 (5 bases). Germline CDR1 MNHEY, CDR2 SVGAGI. Deletions cut 6 bases from V and 2 bases from J, with 12 bases between. The CDR3 length is 14 residues. CDR3 residues: CASRQGSYTDTQYF. The CDR3 nucleotides are TGTGCCAGCAGGCAGGGTTCTTACACAGATACGCAGTATTTT.

This chain links TRBV14 with TRBJ2-7; possibly TRBD2 for D (5 bases). Germline V gene sequence: CDR1 SGHDN, CDR2 FVKESK. V was clipped by 0 bases and J by 4 bases, with 13 bases between them. The CDR3 covers 15 residues. CDR3 nucleotides: TGTGCCAGCAGCCAAGATTTAAGGACTGCTTACGAGCAGTACTTC. This codes for CASSQDLRTAYEQYF.